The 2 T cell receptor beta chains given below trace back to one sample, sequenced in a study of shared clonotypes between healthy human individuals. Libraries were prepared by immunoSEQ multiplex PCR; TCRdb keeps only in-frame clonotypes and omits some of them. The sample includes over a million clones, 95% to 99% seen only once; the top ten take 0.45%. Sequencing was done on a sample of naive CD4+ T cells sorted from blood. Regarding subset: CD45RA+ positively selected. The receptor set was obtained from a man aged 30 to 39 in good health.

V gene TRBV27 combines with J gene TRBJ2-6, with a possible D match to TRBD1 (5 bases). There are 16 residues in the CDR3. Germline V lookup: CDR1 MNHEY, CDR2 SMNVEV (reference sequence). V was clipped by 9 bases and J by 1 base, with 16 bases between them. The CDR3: CASPRATMSGANVLTF. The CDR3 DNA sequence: TGTGCCAGTCCCAGGGCGACAATGTCTGGGGCCAACGTCCTGACTTTC.

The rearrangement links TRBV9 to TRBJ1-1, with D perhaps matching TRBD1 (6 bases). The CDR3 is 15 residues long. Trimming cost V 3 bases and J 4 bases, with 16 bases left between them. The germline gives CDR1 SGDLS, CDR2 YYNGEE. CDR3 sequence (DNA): TGTGCCAGCAGCGAACCAGGGGCACCGACCACTGAAGCTTTCTTT. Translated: CASSEPGAPTTEAFF.